This T cell receptor beta chain stems from a study of blood T cell repertoires in COVID-19 (dated by TCRdb to 2018 to 2021). Looking at the study overall: Samples covering the acute and convalescent phases of COVID-19 were provided by collaborators in the United States, Italy and Spain. Samples came from the ongoing ImmuneRACE study (first 160 participants) plus 1,254 subjects from 6 global collaborators. A freely available public database, intended as a resource for researchers studying the immune response to SARS-CoV-2, is where the repertoires were released. The material from the prospective study consisted of cDNA or gDNA derived from T cells, B-cell-depleted T cells, or PBMCs. HLA class I and class II types, where available, came from metadata supplied by the sample provider rather than from assay-based typing. The dataset comprised deeply sampled blood TCRbeta repertoires from subjects exposed to, actively infected with, or recovered from COVID-19. Sample metadata almost always included a de-identified subject ID, COVID-19 status, age in years and sex.

Including the terminal cysteine and phenylalanine, the CDR3 comprises 16 residues. Just the 48-base CDR3 DNA is kept, in frame starting at base 1. The junction carries 13 bases between V and J, which are trimmed by 1 base and 3 bases respectively. Sequences MDHEN (CDR1) and SYDVKM (CDR2) are obtained from the germline V gene. General study outcomes and caveats: The quantity of clinical and demographic metadata differed by source and by participant and was supplied without curation.

Remarks on this clone: Its antigen is currently not known. The input lacks base qualities; no much larger clone sits a single base away.

In Seattle, one collaborating source enrolled patients while the infection was active and tracked those patients longitudinally over the course of disease. Collaborating institutions collected whole blood in K2EDTA tubes following their own protocols. For TCRbeta analysis, collaborator samples were shipped as frozen whole blood, as isolated PBMCs, or as DNA extracted from either sample type. TCRbeta CDR3 regions were amplified from genomic DNA using the immunoSEQ Assay, a bias-controlled multiplex PCR. In the authors' own workflow: Within the assay, amplification of reference gene primers was used to estimate how many nucleated cells each sample contained. To quantify the absolute abundance of each unique TCRbeta CDR3 rearrangement, sequence reads were collapsed and filtered. Productive Simpson clonality was computed per sample as the square root of Simpson's diversity index over productive rearrangements. The immuneACCESS repertoire file appears here via TCRdb, limited to in-frame rearrangements. These files lack a portion of the clones; in checked studies, under half of the deficit traces to unresolved V genes, and the cause of the others is not known. V and J calls and clone size are copied from that table; D and trimming were computed from the DNA. In this sample the table shows around 220,000 clones, under 85% of which occur a single time. The leading ten clones occupy about 7.8% of the sample.

The receptor comes from an elderly woman with COVID-19, enrolled during active disease. Material for sequencing was peripheral blood. The sequence joins TRBV28 to TRBJ1-5; there is no confident call for the D gene. The CDR3 is CASSLLGVGPNQPQHF. In nucleotide form, the sequence is TGTGCCAGCAGTTTATTGGGTGTGGGCCCCAATCAGCCCCAGCATTTT. Joined to the reference TRBV28 and TRBJ1-5 proteins, this CDR3 gives the full variable domain: DVKVTQSSRYLVKRTGEKVFLECVQDMDHENMFWYRQDPGLGLRLIYFSYDVKMKEKGDIPEGYSVSREKKERFSLILESASTNQTSMYLCASSLLGVGPNQPQHFGDGTRLSIL.